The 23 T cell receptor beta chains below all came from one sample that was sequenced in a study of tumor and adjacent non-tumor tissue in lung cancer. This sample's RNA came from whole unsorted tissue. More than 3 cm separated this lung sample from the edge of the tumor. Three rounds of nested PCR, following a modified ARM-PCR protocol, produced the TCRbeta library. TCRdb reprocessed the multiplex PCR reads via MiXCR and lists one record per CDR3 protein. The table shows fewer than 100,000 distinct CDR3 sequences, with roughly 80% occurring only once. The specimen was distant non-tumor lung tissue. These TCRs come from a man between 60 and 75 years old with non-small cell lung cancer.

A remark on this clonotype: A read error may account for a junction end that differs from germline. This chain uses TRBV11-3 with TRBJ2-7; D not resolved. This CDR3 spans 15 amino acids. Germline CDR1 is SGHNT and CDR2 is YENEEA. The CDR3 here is CGSIYPTGLTYEQYF. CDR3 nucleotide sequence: TGTGGCAGCATCTATCCGACTGGATTAACCTACGAGCAGTACTTC.

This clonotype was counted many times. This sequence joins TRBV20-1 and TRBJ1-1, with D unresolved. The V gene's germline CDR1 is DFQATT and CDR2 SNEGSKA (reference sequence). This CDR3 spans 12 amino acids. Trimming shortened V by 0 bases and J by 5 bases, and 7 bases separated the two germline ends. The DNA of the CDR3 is TGCAGTGCTAGAGAGGGGTTGACTGAAGCTTTCTTT. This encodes CSAREGLTEAFF.

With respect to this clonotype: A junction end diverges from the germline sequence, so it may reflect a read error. CDR3: CASKGGADTKYF. The CDR3 DNA reads as TGTGCCAGCAAGGGGGGGGCAGATACGAAGTATTTT. The genes are TRBV11-3 and TRBJ2-3; a possible D gene is TRBD2 (7 bases). The germline V gene encodes CDR1 SGHNT and CDR2 YENEEA. The CDR3 has 12 amino acids.

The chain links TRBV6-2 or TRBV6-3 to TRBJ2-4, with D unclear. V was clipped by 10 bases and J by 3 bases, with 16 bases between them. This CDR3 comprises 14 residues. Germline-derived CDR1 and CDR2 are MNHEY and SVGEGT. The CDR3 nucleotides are TGTGCCACCCAGCACCCTTGTGGCAAAAACATTCAGTACTTC. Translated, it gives CATQHPCGKNIQYF.

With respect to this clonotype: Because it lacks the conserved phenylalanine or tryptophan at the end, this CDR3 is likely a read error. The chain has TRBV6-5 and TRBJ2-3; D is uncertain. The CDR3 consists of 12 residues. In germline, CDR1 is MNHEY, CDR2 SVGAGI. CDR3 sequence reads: CASSAGTDRQYL. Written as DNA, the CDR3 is TGTGCCAGCAGTGCAGGCACAGATAGGCAGTATCTT.

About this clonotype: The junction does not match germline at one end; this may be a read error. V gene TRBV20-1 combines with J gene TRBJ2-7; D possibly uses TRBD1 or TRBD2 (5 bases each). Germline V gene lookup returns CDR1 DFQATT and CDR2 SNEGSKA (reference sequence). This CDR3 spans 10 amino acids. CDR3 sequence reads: CRERGDERYF. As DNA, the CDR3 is TGCAGGGAGAGAGGGGACGAGCGGTATTTC.

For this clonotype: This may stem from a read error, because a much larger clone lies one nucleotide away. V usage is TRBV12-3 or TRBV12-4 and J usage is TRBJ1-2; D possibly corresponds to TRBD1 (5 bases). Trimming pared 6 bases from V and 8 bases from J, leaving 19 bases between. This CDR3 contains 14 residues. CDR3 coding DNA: TGTGCCAGCAGCCTCAACGGGGGGATCGGGGGCTACACCTTC. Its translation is CASSLNGGIGGYTF.

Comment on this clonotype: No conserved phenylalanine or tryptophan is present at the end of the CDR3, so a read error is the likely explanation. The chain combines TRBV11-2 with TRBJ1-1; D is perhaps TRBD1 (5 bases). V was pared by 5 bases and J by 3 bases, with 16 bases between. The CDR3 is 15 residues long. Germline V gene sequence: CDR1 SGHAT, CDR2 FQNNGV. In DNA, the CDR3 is TGTGCCAGCAGCCATTTCCAGGTGGGGGACACTGAAGCTTTCATT. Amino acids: CASSHFQVGDTEAFI.

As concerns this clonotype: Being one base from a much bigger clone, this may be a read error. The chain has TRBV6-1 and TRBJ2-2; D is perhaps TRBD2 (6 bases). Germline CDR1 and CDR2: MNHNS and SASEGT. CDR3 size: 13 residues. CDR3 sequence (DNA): TGTGCCAGCATGACGGGGGAGACCGGGGGGCTGTTTTTT. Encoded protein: CASMTGETGGLFF.

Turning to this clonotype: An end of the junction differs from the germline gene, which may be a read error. The CDR3 reads CATSEGNEPQHF. In DNA form, the CDR3 reads TGTGCCACCAGTGAGGGGAATGAGCCCCAGCATTTT. The V and J genes are TRBV6-1 and TRBJ1-5; tentative D call: TRBD1 (5 bases). CDR1 and CDR2 (germline): MNHNS, SASEGT. The CDR3 runs to 12 residues.

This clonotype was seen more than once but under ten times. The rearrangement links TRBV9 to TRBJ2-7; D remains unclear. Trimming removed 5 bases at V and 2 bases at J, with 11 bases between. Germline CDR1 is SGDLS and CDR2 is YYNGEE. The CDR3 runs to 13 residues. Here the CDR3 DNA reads TGTGCCAGCAGTGCCCAGAACCCCTACGAGCAGTACTTC. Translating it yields CASSAQNPYEQYF.

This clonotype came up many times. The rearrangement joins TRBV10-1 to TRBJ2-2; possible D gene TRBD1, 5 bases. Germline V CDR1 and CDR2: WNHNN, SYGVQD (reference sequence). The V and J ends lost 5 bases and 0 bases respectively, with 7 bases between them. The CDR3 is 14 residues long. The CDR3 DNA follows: TGCGCCAGCAGTAGACAGTCGAACACCGGGGAGCTGTTTTTT. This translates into CASSRQSNTGELFF.

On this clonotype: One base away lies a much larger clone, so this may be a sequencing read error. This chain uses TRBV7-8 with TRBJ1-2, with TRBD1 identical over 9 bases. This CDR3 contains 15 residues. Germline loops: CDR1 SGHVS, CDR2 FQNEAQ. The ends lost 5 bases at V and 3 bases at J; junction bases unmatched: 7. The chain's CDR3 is CASSRYRGLHYGYTF. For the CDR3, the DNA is TGTGCCAGCAGCAGGTACAGGGGGCTTCACTATGGCTACACCTTC.

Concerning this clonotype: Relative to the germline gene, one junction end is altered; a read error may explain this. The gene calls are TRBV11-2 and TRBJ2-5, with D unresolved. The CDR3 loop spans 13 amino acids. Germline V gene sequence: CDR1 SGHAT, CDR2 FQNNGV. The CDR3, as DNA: TGTGCCAACAGCTTAGAGCAAATGGAGACCCAGTACTTC. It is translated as CANSLEQMETQYF.

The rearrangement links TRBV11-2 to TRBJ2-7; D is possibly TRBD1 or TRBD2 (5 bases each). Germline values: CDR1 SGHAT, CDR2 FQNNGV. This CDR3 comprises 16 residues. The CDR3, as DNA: TGTGTCAGTAGCCCAAACCATAGGGGACGGCGCTACGAGCAGTACTTC. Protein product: CVSSPNHRGRRYEQYF.

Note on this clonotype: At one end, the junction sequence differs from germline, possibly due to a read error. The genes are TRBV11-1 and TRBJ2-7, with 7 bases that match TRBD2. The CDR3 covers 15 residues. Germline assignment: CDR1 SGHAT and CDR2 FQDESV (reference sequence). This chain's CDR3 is CANSRTSGTADEQYF. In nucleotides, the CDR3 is TGTGCCAACAGCAGGACCAGCGGGACGGCAGACGAACAGTACTTC.

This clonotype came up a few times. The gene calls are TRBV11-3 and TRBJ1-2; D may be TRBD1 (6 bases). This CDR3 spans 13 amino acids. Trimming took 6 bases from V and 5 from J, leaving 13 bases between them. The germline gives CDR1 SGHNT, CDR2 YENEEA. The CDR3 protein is CASSVGHGYGYTF. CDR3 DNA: TGTGCCAGCAGTGTGGGACATGGGTATGGCTACACCTTC.

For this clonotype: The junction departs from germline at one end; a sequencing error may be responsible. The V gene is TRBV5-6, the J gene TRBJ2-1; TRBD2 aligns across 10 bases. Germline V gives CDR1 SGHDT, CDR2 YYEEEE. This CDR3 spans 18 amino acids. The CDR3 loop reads CTSSSSSGTSATNNEQFF. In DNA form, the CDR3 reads TGTACCAGCAGCTCGAGCTCCGGGACTAGCGCGACCAACAATGAGCAGTTCTTC.

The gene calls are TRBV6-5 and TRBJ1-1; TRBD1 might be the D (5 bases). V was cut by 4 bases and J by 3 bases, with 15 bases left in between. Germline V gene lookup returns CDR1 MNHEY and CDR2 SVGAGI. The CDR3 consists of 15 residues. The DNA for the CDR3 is TGTGCCAGCAGTTTCTTTACGGCGGGGGACACTGAAGCTTTCTTT. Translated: CASSFFTAGDTEAFF.

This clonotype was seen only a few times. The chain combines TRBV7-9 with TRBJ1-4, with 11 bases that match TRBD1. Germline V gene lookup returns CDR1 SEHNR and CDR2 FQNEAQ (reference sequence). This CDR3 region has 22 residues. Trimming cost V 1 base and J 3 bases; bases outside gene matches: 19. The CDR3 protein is CASSLGTGGASGLAISNEKLFF. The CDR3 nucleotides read TGTGCCAGCAGCTTAGGGACAGGGGGCGCATCGGGCCTTGCGATCTCTAATGAAAAACTGTTTTTT.

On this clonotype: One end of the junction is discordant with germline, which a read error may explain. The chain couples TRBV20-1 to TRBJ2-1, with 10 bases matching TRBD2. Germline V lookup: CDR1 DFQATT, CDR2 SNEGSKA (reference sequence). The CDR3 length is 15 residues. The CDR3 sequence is CSADSAGGPWDEQLF. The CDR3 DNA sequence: TGCAGTGCTGACTCAGCGGGGGGGCCGTGGGATGAACAGCTCTTC.

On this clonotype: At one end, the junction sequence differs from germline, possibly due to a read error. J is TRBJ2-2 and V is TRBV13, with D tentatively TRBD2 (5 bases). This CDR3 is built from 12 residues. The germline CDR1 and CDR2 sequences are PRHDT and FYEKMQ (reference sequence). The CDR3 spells CDGSRPAGVLFF. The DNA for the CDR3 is TGTGACGGCAGCCGGCCGGCCGGGGTGCTGTTTTTT.

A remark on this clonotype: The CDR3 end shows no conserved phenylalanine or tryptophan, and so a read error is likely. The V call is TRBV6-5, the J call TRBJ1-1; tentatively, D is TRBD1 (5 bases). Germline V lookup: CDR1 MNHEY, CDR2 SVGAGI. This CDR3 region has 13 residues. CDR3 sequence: CASSRGANTEAFY. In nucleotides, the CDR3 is TGTGCCAGCAGTCGCGGGGCAAACACCGAAGCTTTCTAT.